This TCR beta chain was retrieved from a study of T-cell memory formation after mild COVID-19. Study summary: TCR clusters showed largely donor specificity.

Overall study findings and caveats: Some clones that responded were present in memory (sampled pre-infection), which suggests cross-reactive memory joined. Day 15 to 85 contractors were CD4/CD8 balanced; later expanders leaned CD4+. Shrinking CD4+ clones were chiefly CM and EM; CD8+ ones were chiefly EMRA.

Note on this clonotype: Its antigen remains unidentified.

V gave up 1 base and J gave up 3 bases, with 10 bases separating them. The CDR3 is 15 residues long. Germline V gene data show CDR1 as SEHNR and CDR2 as FQNEAQ (reference sequence). TCRdb re-called the 5' RACE reads with MiXCR, one entry per CDR3 protein. The sample has roughly 200,000 distinct CDR3 sequences; 16% are singletons. The sequence came from an adult woman who had mild COVID-19 (a few samples of this study predate the infection). Cell type and time point are not known. Sequenced input: PBMCs or a T cell subset sorted from them (not recorded which). This chain connects TRBV7-9 to TRBJ1-5; D unresolved. CDR3 bases: TGTGCCAGCAGCTTAGTTGGCCTGGACAATCAGCCCCAGCATTTT. Its protein is CASSLVGLDNQPQHF. Variable domain in full (rest from reference TRBV7-9 and TRBJ1-5): DTGVSQNPRHKITKRGQNVTFRCDPISEHNRLYWYRQTLGQGPEFLTYFQNEAQLEKSRLLSDRFSAERPKGSFSTLEIQRTEQGDSAMYLCASSLVGLDNQPQHFGDGTRLSIL.